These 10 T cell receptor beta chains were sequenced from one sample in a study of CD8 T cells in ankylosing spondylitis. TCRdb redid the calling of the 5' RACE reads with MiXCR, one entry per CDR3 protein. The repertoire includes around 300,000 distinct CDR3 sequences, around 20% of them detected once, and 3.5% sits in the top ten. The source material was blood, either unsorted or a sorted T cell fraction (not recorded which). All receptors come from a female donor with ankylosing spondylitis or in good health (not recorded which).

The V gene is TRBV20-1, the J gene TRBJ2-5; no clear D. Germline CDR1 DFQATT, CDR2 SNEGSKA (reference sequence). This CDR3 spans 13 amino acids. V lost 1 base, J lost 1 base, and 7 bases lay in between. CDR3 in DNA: TGCAGTGCTAGAGGCGGAATCCAAGAGACCCAGTACTTC. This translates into CSARGGIQETQYF.

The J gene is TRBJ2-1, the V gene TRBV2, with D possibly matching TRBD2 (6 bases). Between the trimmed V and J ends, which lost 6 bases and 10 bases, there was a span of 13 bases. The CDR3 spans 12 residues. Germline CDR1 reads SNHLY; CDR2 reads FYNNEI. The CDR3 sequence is CASSFELAEQFF. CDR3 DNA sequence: TGTGCCAGCAGCTTTGAGCTAGCGGAGCAGTTCTTC.

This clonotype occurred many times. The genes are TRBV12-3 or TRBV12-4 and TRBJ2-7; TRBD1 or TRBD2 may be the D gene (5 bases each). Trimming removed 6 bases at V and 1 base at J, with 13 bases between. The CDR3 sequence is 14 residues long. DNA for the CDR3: TGTGCCAGCAGCCTGGGACGGGCGTCCTACGAGCAGTACTTC. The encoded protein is CASSLGRASYEQYF.

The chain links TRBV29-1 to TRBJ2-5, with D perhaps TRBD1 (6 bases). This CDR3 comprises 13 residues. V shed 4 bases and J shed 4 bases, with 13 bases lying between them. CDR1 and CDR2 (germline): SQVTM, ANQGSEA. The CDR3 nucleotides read TGCAGCGTTGTTTGGACAGCGGCAGAGACCCAGTACTTC. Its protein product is CSVVWTAAETQYF.

The CDR3, as DNA: TGTGCCACCAGCCGGACAGGGGGCGCGGATACGCAGTATTTT. It is translated as CATSRTGGADTQYF. This sequence joins TRBV24-1 and TRBJ2-3, with TRBD1 matching over 11 bases. The CDR3 is made up of 14 amino acids. The V segment lost 7 bases and the J segment 6 bases; nucleotides outside the gene matches: 5. Germline loops: CDR1 KGHDR, CDR2 SFDVKD.

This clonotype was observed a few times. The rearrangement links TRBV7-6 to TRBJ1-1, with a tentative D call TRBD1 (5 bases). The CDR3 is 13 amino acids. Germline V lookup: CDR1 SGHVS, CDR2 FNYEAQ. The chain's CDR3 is CQPRDGGNTEAFF. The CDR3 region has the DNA TGTCAGCCCCGGGACGGAGGGAACACTGAAGCTTTCTTT.

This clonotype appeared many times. The CDR3 DNA is TGTGCCAGCAGCCATCTCCCCCCTGGGAGGGAGACCGGGGAGCTGTTTTTT. Residues: CASSHLPPGRETGELFF. V usage is TRBV4-2 and J usage is TRBJ2-2; 7 bases are shared with TRBD2. The CDR3 runs to 17 residues. The germline V gene has CDR1 LGHNA and CDR2 YNFKEQ. Unmatched junction bases numbered 12, after V lost 3 bases and J lost 5 bases.

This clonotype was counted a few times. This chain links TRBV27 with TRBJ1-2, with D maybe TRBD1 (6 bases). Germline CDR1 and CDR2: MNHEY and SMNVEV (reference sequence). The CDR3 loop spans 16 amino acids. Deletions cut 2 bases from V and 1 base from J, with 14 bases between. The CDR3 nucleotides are TGTGCCAGCAGTTTAGGGGGGGGACAAATTAACTATGGCTACACCTTC. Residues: CASSLGGGQINYGYTF.

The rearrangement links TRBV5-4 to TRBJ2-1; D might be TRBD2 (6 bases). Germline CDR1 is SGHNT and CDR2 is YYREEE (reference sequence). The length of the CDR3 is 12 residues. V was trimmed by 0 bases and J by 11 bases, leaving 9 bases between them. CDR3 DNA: TGTGCCAGCAGCTTGGTAGGCGGGAAGCAGTTCTTC. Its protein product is CASSLVGGKQFF. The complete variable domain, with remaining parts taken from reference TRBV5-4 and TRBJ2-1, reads ETGVTQSPTHLIKTRGQQVTLRCSSQSGHNTVSWYQQALGQGPQFIFQYYREEENGRGNFPPRFSGLQFPNYSSELNVNALELDDSALYLCASSLVGGKQFFGPGTRLTVL.

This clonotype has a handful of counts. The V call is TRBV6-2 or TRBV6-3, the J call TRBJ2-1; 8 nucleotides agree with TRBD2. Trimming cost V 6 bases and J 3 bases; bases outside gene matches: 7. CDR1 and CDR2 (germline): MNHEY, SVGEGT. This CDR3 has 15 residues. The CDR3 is CASRVGRAFYNEQFF. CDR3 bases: TGTGCCAGCAGGGTCGGGAGGGCCTTCTACAATGAGCAGTTCTTC.